The rows below give T cell receptor beta chains drawn from one sample of a study of beta chain features in type 1 diabetes. TCRdb's copy holds only in-frame clones and misses some; the assay was immunoSEQ multiplex PCR. Of some 220,000 clones in the sample, approximately 11% were seen once. Sequenced input: central memory CD4+ T cells from blood. Receptor source: a man younger than 35 in good health. The CDR3 runs from the conserved cysteine through the conserved F or W. The order of the fields is J gene, clone size, D gene, V gene, CDR3 DNA, CDR3 protein. A D gene is named only where the DNA matches it firmly. Some rows mark clone size as missing; the rest say once, few, many or name a class of expanded clone.

TRBJ2-2 | - | TRBD2 | TRBV19 | TGTGCCAGTAGTATGCTTCCGACTAGCGGGAGGGGAACCGGGGAGCTGTTTTTT | CASSMLPTSGRGTGELFF
TRBJ2-1 | many | TRBD2 | TRBV29-1 | TGCAGCGTTCAAGGGACTAGCGGGGCCAATGAGCAGTTCTTC | CSVQGTSGANEQFF
TRBJ2-7 | few | - | TRBV30 | TGTGCCTGGAGTGAGGGGGGGGCTCACGAGCAGTACTTC | CAWSEGGAHEQYF
TRBJ2-1 | few | - | TRBV5-1 | TGCGCCAGCAGCTCCGACTACGCTTCCTACAATGAGCAGTTCTTC | CASSSDYASYNEQFF
TRBJ2-7 | many | - | TRBV2 | TGTGCCAGCAACAGATTCTACGAGCAGTACTTC | CASNRFYEQYF
TRBJ2-2 | - | TRBD1 | TRBV7-6 | TGTGCCAGCAGCCCCCGACAGGGGGCGAACACCGGGGAGCTGTTTTTT | CASSPRQGANTGELFF
TRBJ1-4 | - | - | TRBV9 | TGTGCCAGCAGTAGGACGGGTGGAGATGAAAAACTGTTTTTT | CASSRTGGDEKLFF
TRBJ2-5 | few | TRBD1 | TRBV28 | TGTGCCAGCAGATCGCCGACAGGGCAAGAGACCCAGTACTTC | CASRSPTGQETQYF
TRBJ2-3 | few | - | TRBV5-1 | TGCGCCAGCAGCTTACAGGGTTCGGCAGTAGATACGCAGTATTTT | CASSLQGSAVDTQYF
TRBJ2-5 | few | - | TRBV7-6 | TGTGCCAGCAGCCCTCAAAGGGTGCAGACCCAGTACTTC | CASSPQRVQTQYF
TRBJ1-2 | few | - | TRBV5-4 | TGTGCCAGCAGCCCTCAAATTAACCACTATGGCTACACCTTC | CASSPQINHYGYTF
TRBJ1-1 | few | - | TRBV6-6 | TGTGCCAGCAGTTACGGGGGAGGGACTGAAGCTTTCTTT | CASSYGGGTEAFF
TRBJ2-7 | few | TRBD1 | TRBV14 | TGTGCCAGCAGCCAAGATGGGACAGGGGACTACGAGCAGTACTTC | CASSQDGTGDYEQYF
TRBJ1-5 | few | - | TRBV29-1 | TGCAGCGTTGAATTAGCAGGGACCAATCAGCCCCAGCATTTT | CSVELAGTNQPQHF
TRBJ2-7 | few | TRBD1 | TRBV27 | TGTGCCAGCAGTTTATGGCTGGGGGACAGGCCGTCCGAGCAGTACTTC | CASSLWLGDRPSEQYF
TRBJ2-1 | - | - | TRBV5-6 | TGTGCCAGCAGCCTAGGACTGAAGGATACGGATGAGCAGTTCTTC | CASSLGLKDTDEQFF
TRBJ2-5 | few | TRBD2 | TRBV11-2 | TGTGCCAGCAGCTCCGATAGCGGGAGCAGGCAGACCCAGTACTTC | CASSSDSGSRQTQYF
TRBJ2-1 | - | TRBD2 | TRBV4-1 | TGCGCCAGCAGCCGGAACCTAGCGGCCAATGAGCAGTTCTTC | CASSRNLAANEQFF
TRBJ1-1 | many | - | TRBV29-1 | TGCAGCGTTGATGGCAGAAGGAACACTGAAGCTTTCTTT | CSVDGRRNTEAFF
TRBJ1-1 | few | TRBD1 | TRBV30 | TGTGCCTTAACGACAGGGATGAACACTGAAGCTTTCTTT | CALTTGMNTEAFF
TRBJ2-2 | - | - | TRBV25-1 | TGTGCCAGCAGTGAATACGGTGGCGCGACGAACACCGGGGAGCTGTTTTTT | CASSEYGGATNTGELFF
TRBJ2-1 | - | TRBD1 | TRBV7-6 | TGTGCCAGCAGCTTAGTCCCAGGGGGCGCGGGATACAATGAGCAGTTCTTC | CASSLVPGGAGYNEQFF
TRBJ2-1 | - | TRBD2 | TRBV7-8 | TGTGCCAGCAGCTTCCTAGCGGGAGCTTCCTACAATGAGCAGTTCTTC | CASSFLAGASYNEQFF
TRBJ2-5 | few | TRBD1 | TRBV5-1 | TGCGCCAGCAGCTGGCAGACAGGGGTTGGAGAGACCCAGTACTTC | CASSWQTGVGETQYF
TRBJ1-2 | - | - | TRBV14 | TGTGCCAGCAGCCAAGCGCCAGGGAGGAACTATGGCTACACCTTC | CASSQAPGRNYGYTF
TRBJ2-6 | few | - | TRBV27 | TGTGCCACCCTCCCGTCGTACTCTGGGGCCAACGTCCTGACTTTC | CATLPSYSGANVLTF
TRBJ2-3 | - | TRBD2 | TRBV29-1 | TGCAGCGTTGGATTTGCGGGAGCGGGGGCAGATACGCAGTATTTT | CSVGFAGAGADTQYF
TRBJ1-2 | - | - | TRBV10-3 | TGTGCCATCAGTGAGGCCTCCCCATCGGGCGGCTACACCTTC | CAISEASPSGGYTF
TRBJ2-3 | - | TRBD2 | TRBV4-2 | TGTGCCAGCAGCTTAGAGGGCGTAGCGGGGGGCACAGATACGCAGTATTTT | CASSLEGVAGGTDTQYF
TRBJ2-7 | few | - | TRBV2 | TGTGCCAGCAGTGAGCTGGGCTCCTACGAGCAGTACTTC | CASSELGSYEQYF
TRBJ2-1 | few | TRBD2 | TRBV29-1 | TGCAGCGTGAAAGCGGGAGGGGGATACAATGAGCAGTTCTTC | CSVKAGGGYNEQFF
TRBJ1-2 | - | - | TRBV6-1 | TGTGCCAGCAGTGAGAGTCTGAGGGTTCCGAGCTATGGCTACACCTTC | CASSESLRVPSYGYTF
TRBJ1-1 | few | TRBD1 | TRBV28 | TGTGCCAGTGGGACAGGGGGCGCGAAGAACACTGAAGCTTTCTTT | CASGTGGAKNTEAFF
TRBJ2-5 | few | - | TRBV5-1 | TGCGCCAGCAGCTCGCCGGGGGCCTCGTCAGGAGAGACCCAGTACTTC | CASSSPGASSGETQYF
TRBJ2-5 | - | TRBD2 | TRBV15 | TGTGCCACCAGCAGGGTACGACTAGCCGGGGGTGAGACCCAGTACTTC | CATSRVRLAGGETQYF
TRBJ2-3 | - | - | TRBV7-2 | TGTGCCAGCAGCTTAGTTGGTGGGCGGACCCGCACAGATACGCAGTATTTT | CASSLVGGRTRTDTQYF
TRBJ2-5 | - | - | TRBV7-8 | TGTGCCAGCAGCTCACATCGGGAGACCCAGTACTTC | CASSSHRETQYF
TRBJ2-5 | few | TRBD1 | TRBV7-2 | TGTGCCAGCAGACGCACAGGGGCAGGGGAGACCCAGTACTTC | CASRRTGAGETQYF
TRBJ2-7 | few | - | TRBV5-1 | TGCGCCAGCAGCTTGATCCCTTCCCAGGGGCTCTACGAGCAGTACTTC | CASSLIPSQGLYEQYF
TRBJ2-7 | - | TRBD2 | TRBV5-1 | TGCGCCAGCAGCTTGATGCCGGGAGGGTCCTACGAGCAGTACTTC | CASSLMPGGSYEQYF
TRBJ2-5 | few | - | TRBV2 | TGTGCCACCAAAGCCGAGTCGGGAGAGGAAGAGACCCAGTACTTC | CATKAESGEEETQYF
TRBJ2-6 | few | - | TRBV7-2 | TGTGCCAGCAGCTTACATGCTTCTGGGGCCAACGTCCTGACTTTC | CASSLHASGANVLTF
TRBJ2-7 | few | TRBD2 | TRBV7-2 | TGTGCCAGCAGCTTAGAGCGGGAGAAAGGGTACGAGCAGTACTTC | CASSLEREKGYEQYF
TRBJ2-2 | many | TRBD1 | TRBV7-8 | TGTGCCAGCAGCTTTAGGGGGCTGAAAACCGGGGAGCTGTTTTTT | CASSFRGLKTGELFF
TRBJ2-5 | few | - | TRBV18 | TGTGCCAGCTCACTCGACGGGGAGACCCAGTACTTC | CASSLDGETQYF
TRBJ2-1 | few | - | TRBV7-2 | TGTGCCAGCAGCATTAGCGGAAACTCCTACAATGAGCAGTTCTTC | CASSISGNSYNEQFF
TRBJ2-7 | - | TRBD1 | TRBV5-1 | TGCGCCAGCAGCTTGTCACAGGGGGTCTACGAGCAGTACTTC | CASSLSQGVYEQYF
TRBJ2-7 | - | - | TRBV14 | TGTGCCAGCAGCCAAGTACCCGCCTACGAGCAGTACTTC | CASSQVPAYEQYF
TRBJ2-7 | few | TRBD1 | TRBV27 | TGTGCCAGCAGTTTACACCCGGGACAGCCCTACGAGCAGTACTTC | CASSLHPGQPYEQYF
TRBJ1-2 | few | - | TRBV4-1 | TGCGCCAGCAGCCTTACGACAAATCCGAACTATGGCTACACCTTC | CASSLTTNPNYGYTF
TRBJ2-7 | few | TRBD1 | TRBV25-1 | TGTGCCAGCAGGACAGGGGGGTCCTACGAGCAGTACTTC | CASRTGGSYEQYF